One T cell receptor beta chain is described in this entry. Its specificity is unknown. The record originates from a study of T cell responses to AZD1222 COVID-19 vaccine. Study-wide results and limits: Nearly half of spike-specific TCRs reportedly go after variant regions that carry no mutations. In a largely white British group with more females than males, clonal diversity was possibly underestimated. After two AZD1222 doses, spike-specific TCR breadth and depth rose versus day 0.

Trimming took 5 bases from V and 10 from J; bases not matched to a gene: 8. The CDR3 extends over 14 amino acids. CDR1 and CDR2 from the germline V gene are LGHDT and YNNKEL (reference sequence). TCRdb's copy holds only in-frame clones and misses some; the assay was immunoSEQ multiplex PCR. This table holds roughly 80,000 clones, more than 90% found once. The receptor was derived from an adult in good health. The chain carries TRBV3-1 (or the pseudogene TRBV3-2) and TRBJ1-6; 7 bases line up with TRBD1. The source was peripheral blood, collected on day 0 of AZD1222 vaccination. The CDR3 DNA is TGTGCCAGCAGCTTGGGGGACAGTTCCTCACCCCTCCACTTT. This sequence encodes CASSLGDSSSPLHF.